Below are 26 T cell receptor beta chains sequenced from a single sample in a study of blood T cells in healthy people across ages. A J-beta primer mix and a sample-barcoded 5' primer were used in a second PCR of about 6 to 12 cycles. A single record per CDR3 protein comes from TCRdb applying MiXCR to the 5' RACE reads. The table lists about 970,000 distinct CDR3 sequences, roughly 51% of them singletons. The sample comprised blood. All receptors come from a woman aged 55-75 years in good health.

The chain employs TRBV5-5 and TRBJ2-5; weak D call: TRBD1 (6 bases). The ends were cut back, 0 bases at V and 13 bases at J, with 13 bases in the middle. Germline V gene lookup returns CDR1 SGHKS and CDR2 YYEKEE (reference sequence). CDR3 length: 12 amino acids. Here the CDR3 DNA reads TGTGCCAGCAGCTTGGTAGGGCTAGGGGGGTACTTC. Its protein product is CASSLVGLGGYF. The whole variable domain, remainder taken from reference TRBV5-5 and TRBJ2-5, is DAGVTQSPTHLIKTRGQQVTLRCSPISGHKSVSWYQQVLGQGPQFIFQYYEKEERGRGNFPDRFSARQFPNYSSELNVNALLLGDSALYLCASSLVGLGGYFGPGTRLLVL.

This clonotype was recorded a few times. V gene TRBV4-3 combines with J gene TRBJ2-3; 12 bases are shared with TRBD2. The CDR3 has 18 amino acids. V gave up 0 bases and J gave up 1 base; unmatched junction bases: 5. Germline CDR1 is LGHNA and CDR2 is YSLEER. DNA for the CDR3: TGCGCCAGCAGCCAAGATCGACTAGCGGGAGTAGGCACAGATACGCAGTATTTT. Translation: CASSQDRLAGVGTDTQYF.

This rearrangement joins TRBV20-1 to TRBJ2-7, with a weak D call TRBD2 (5 bases). Trimming removed 1 base from V and 3 bases from J, with 19 bases in between. CDR3 size: 16 residues. In germline, CDR1 is DFQATT, CDR2 SNEGSKA (reference sequence). DNA of the CDR3: TGCAGTGCTAGAGGACTGCAGAGGACTGCACACTACGAGCAGTACTTC. Encoded protein: CSARGLQRTAHYEQYF.

This clonotype has more than one count but fewer than ten. The chain uses TRBV27 and TRBJ2-3, with TRBD1 matching 8 bases. The trim removed 5 bases at V and 9 bases at J, leaving 16 bases unmatched. Germline CDR1 and CDR2: MNHEY and SMNVEV (reference sequence). The CDR3 covers 16 residues. The CDR3 reads CASSLYDRGQAGTQYF. DNA of the CDR3: TGTGCCAGCAGTCTCTACGACAGGGGCCAGGCGGGGACGCAGTATTTT.

This clonotype has just a few counts. This rearrangement joins TRBV5-5 to TRBJ2-1; 10 bases are a match to TRBD2. V trimming: 2 bases; J trimming: 6 bases; junction bases outside the gene matches: 14. The CDR3 sequence is 18 residues long. The V gene's germline CDR1 is SGHKS and CDR2 YYEKEE (reference sequence). In DNA form, the CDR3 reads TGTGCCAGCAGCTTTTCGGCCCCCAGCGGGAGGGGACCCAATGAGCAGTTCTTC. Its protein product is CASSFSAPSGRGPNEQFF. Combining the CDR3 with reference TRBV5-5 and TRBJ2-1 gives the whole variable domain DAGVTQSPTHLIKTRGQQVTLRCSPISGHKSVSWYQQVLGQGPQFIFQYYEKEERGRGNFPDRFSARQFPNYSSELNVNALLLGDSALYLCASSFSAPSGRGPNEQFFGPGTRLTVL.

V gene TRBV5-1 combines with J gene TRBJ1-5, with TRBD1 as a possible D gene (5 bases). Germline-derived CDR1 and CDR2 are SGHRS and YFSETQ. CDR3 size: 14 residues. V lost 5 bases, J lost 4 bases, and 13 bases lay in between. CDR3: CASSYGGGNQPQHF. The CDR3 DNA reads TGCGCCAGCAGTTACGGGGGAGGAAATCAGCCCCAGCATTTT.

Only a few counts were recorded for this clonotype. The chain carries TRBV18 and TRBJ2-5, with D uncertain. V shed 4 bases and J shed 4 bases, with 7 bases lying between them. CDR3 length: 12 amino acids. CDR1 and CDR2 from the germline V gene are KGHSH and LQKENI. The CDR3 region is CASSQTSETQYF. The CDR3 bases are TGTGCCAGCTCACAGACCTCAGAGACCCAGTACTTC.

This chain connects TRBV7-2 to TRBJ2-5; the D call may be TRBD1 or TRBD2 (6 bases each). CDR1 is SGHTA, CDR2 FQGNSA, per germline. The CDR3 length is 15 residues. V was pared by 2 bases and J by 5 bases, with 15 bases between. For the CDR3, the DNA is TGTGCCAGCAGCTTAACGGGGGCGAGTCGGGAGACCCAGTACTTC. It is translated as CASSLTGASRETQYF.

V usage is TRBV4-3 and J usage is TRBJ2-1; D is perhaps TRBD2 (6 bases). The CDR3 contains 15 residues. Germline V gene sequence: CDR1 LGHNA, CDR2 YSLEER. Trimming shortened V by 4 bases and J by 10 bases, and 20 bases separated the two germline ends. CDR3 bases: TGCGCCAGCAGCCCCTATCCACGGGACTTCAGGGAGCAGTTCTTC. It encodes CASSPYPRDFREQFF.

The chain has TRBV3-1 and TRBJ2-3; 9 nucleotides agree with TRBD2. CDR3 length equals 17 residues. CDR1 is LGHDT and CDR2 is YNNKEL in the germline V gene (reference sequence). With V trimmed by 1 base and J by 0 bases, 5 bases remained unmatched. CDR3 amino acids: CASSQGQLAGSTDTQYF. The CDR3 DNA follows: TGTGCCAGCAGCCAAGGGCAACTAGCGGGTAGCACAGATACGCAGTATTTT.

This clonotype was detected only once. The J gene is TRBJ2-4, the V gene TRBV19; 9 positions agree with TRBD1. The last part of the DNA fits TRBJ2-7 better; the J call may be wrong. The length of the CDR3 is 15 residues. From germline, CDR1 is LNHDA and CDR2 SQIVND (reference sequence). CDR3 amino acids: CASSPTGTGQYEQYF. CDR3 in DNA: TGTGCCAGTAGTCCAACCGGGACAGGGCAATACGAGCAGTACTTC.

This clonotype was seen once. The chain links TRBV7-8 to TRBJ2-1; TRBD1 aligns across 8 bases. The CDR3 runs 15 residues. V lost 8 bases to trimming and J lost 4 bases; unmatched junction nucleotides: 10. Germline V lookup: CDR1 SGHVS, CDR2 FQNEAQ. The DNA of the CDR3 is TGTGCCAGCTTCCCAGGGGACAGGCTATACAATGAGCAGTTCTTC. Its translation is CASFPGDRLYNEQFF.

This rearrangement joins TRBV7-2 to TRBJ2-2; 8 bases agree with TRBD1. The trim removed 6 bases at V and 1 base at J, leaving 10 bases unmatched. The CDR3 runs to 17 residues. Germline V lookup: CDR1 SGHTA, CDR2 FQGNSA. The CDR3 nucleotides read TGTGCCAGCAGTCGTAGGACAGGGCGAGGGAACACCGGGGAGCTGTTTTTT. It yields the protein CASSRRTGRGNTGELFF.

This clonotype was seen a handful of times. The V call is TRBV29-1, the J call TRBJ1-5; D is undetermined. With 0 bases removed from V and 2 bases from J, the gap between germline ends came to 23 bases. The CDR3 totals 19 residues. Germline V gives CDR1 SQVTM, CDR2 ANQGSEA. Here the CDR3 reads CSVEEGLLGNRPGNQPQHF. CDR3 in DNA: TGCAGCGTTGAAGAAGGGTTGCTGGGAAATCGACCTGGCAATCAGCCCCAGCATTTT.

V gene TRBV10-3 combines with J gene TRBJ2-7, with TRBD1 identical over 8 bases. This CDR3 region has 13 residues. From germline, CDR1 is ENHRY and CDR2 SYGVKD. Germline trimming cut 4 bases from V and 3 bases from J; bases unmatched to any gene: 2. Written as DNA, the CDR3 is TGTGCCATCAGTGTTGGACAGGGCTACGAGCAGTACTTC. It encodes CAISVGQGYEQYF.

This clonotype appeared a few times. This chain joins TRBV20-1 and TRBJ1-4; D is ambiguous. Trimming cost V 0 bases and J 0 bases, with 11 bases left between them. Looked up from germline, CDR1 is DFQATT and CDR2 is SNEGSKA (reference sequence). The CDR3 loop spans 16 amino acids. CDR3 bases: TGCAGTGCTAGAGATCGGGCACCTGCAACTAATGAAAAACTGTTTTTT. Residues: CSARDRAPATNEKLFF.

This rearrangement joins TRBV27 to TRBJ1-4; 7 bases line up with TRBD1. Unmatched junction bases numbered 7, after V lost 5 bases and J lost 7 bases. The CDR3 totals 14 residues. CDR1 and CDR2 from the germline V gene are MNHEY and SMNVEV (reference sequence). CDR3 region: CASSPRQGLEKLFF. The CDR3 DNA sequence: TGTGCCAGCAGTCCTCGACAGGGACTTGAAAAACTGTTTTTT. The full variable domain, with the rest looked up from reference TRBV27 and TRBJ1-4, is EAQVTQNPRYLITVTGKKLTVTCSQNMNHEYMSWYRQDPGLGLRQIYYSMNVEVTDKGDVPEGYKVSRKEKRNFPLILESPSPNQTSLYFCASSPRQGLEKLFFGSGTQLSVL.

The chain combines TRBV12-3 or TRBV12-4 with TRBJ2-2; 13 bases are a match to TRBD2. CDR3 size: 16 residues. With 4 bases clipped from V and 4 bases from J, the junction kept 3 bases outside the gene matches. In DNA, the CDR3 is TGTGCCAGCAGTTCAGGGACTAGCGGGACCACCGGGGAGCTGTTTTTT. Translated, it gives CASSSGTSGTTGELFF.

This rearrangement joins TRBV15 to TRBJ2-7, with TRBD2 matching over 8 bases. Matching the DNA end better, TRBJ2-5 makes the J call doubtful. The CDR3 runs to 14 residues. Germline-derived CDR1 and CDR2 are LNHNV and YYDKDF (reference sequence). The CDR3 bases are TGTGCCACCAGCAGACTCGACCGGGAGGGGACCCAGTACTTC. This encodes CATSRLDREGTQYF.

The chain couples TRBV27 to TRBJ2-4; D not resolved. Germline assignment: CDR1 MNHEY and CDR2 SMNVEV (reference sequence). V was cut by 0 bases and J by 1 base, with 10 bases left in between. The CDR3 runs 16 residues. The CDR3 coding sequence is TGTGCCAGCAGTTTATCGTTCCTAAGGGCCAAAAACATTCAGTACTTC. Amino acid sequence: CASSLSFLRAKNIQYF.

This chain joins TRBV11-2 and TRBJ2-5, with TRBD2 matching 10 bases. The CDR3 has 16 residues. CDR1 is SGHAT and CDR2 is FQNNGV in the germline V gene. With 5 bases clipped from V and 2 bases from J, the junction kept 8 bases outside the gene matches. CDR3 bases: TGTGCCAGCAGCCCTAAGGGACTAGCGCCGCAAGAGACCCAGTACTTC. Its translation is CASSPKGLAPQETQYF.

This clonotype has a handful of counts. The V gene is TRBV9, the J gene TRBJ1-2; a possible D gene is TRBD1 (5 bases). Trimming shortened V by 0 bases and J by 4 bases, and 10 bases separated the two germline ends. The CDR3 extends over 14 amino acids. The germline V gene has CDR1 SGDLS and CDR2 YYNGEE. The CDR3 DNA sequence: TGTGCCAGCAGCGTAGCCGAGACAGCCTATGGCTACACCTTC. Translation: CASSVAETAYGYTF.

The chain employs TRBV2 and TRBJ1-1; no clear D. The V and J ends lost 3 bases and 4 bases respectively, with 9 bases between them. Germline values: CDR1 SNHLY, CDR2 FYNNEI. The CDR3 consists of 13 residues. CDR3 DNA sequence: TGTGCCAGCAGTGACGGACGGGTCACTGAAGCTTTCTTT. The encoded protein is CASSDGRVTEAFF.

The chain combines TRBV20-1 with TRBJ1-1; 7 bases align to TRBD1. The CDR3 sequence is 14 residues long. Trimming at V came to 3 bases and at J to 1 base, leaving 5 bases not matched to a gene. The germline gives CDR1 DFQATT, CDR2 SNEGSKA (reference sequence). CDR3 residues: CSASTGVGNTEAFF. The CDR3 bases are TGCAGTGCTAGCACAGGGGTAGGGAACACTGAAGCTTTCTTT.

This clonotype came up a few times. The V gene is TRBV20-1, the J gene TRBJ2-7; possibly TRBD1 for D (6 bases). This CDR3 contains 16 residues. Deletions cut 0 bases from V and 2 bases from J, with 17 bases between. The germline CDR1 and CDR2 sequences are DFQATT and SNEGSKA (reference sequence). CDR3 amino acids: CSAREGARSAPYEQYF. The CDR3, as DNA: TGCAGTGCTAGAGAGGGGGCAAGGTCAGCTCCCTACGAGCAGTACTTC.

This clonotype was counted a few times. V gene TRBV24-1 combines with J gene TRBJ2-5; 8 bases map to TRBD1. V was clipped by 4 bases and J by 5 bases; unmatched bases: 5. This CDR3 has 14 amino acids. Germline CDR1 is KGHDR and CDR2 is SFDVKD. CDR3 residues: CATSDPQGAETQYF. DNA for the CDR3: TGTGCCACCAGTGACCCCCAGGGGGCTGAGACCCAGTACTTC.